These 2 T cell receptor beta chains were sequenced from one sample in a study of cytomegalovirus exposure and HLA in healthy donors. Clones were sequenced by immunoSEQ multiplex PCR, and TCRdb holds only the in-frame ones, with some missing. The sample comprises fewer than 350,000 clones, around 87% of which are singletons, and around 0.9% rests with the top ten. Sequences were obtained from PBMCs. The receptors derive from a woman younger than 30 in good health and CMV-seronegative.

This clone was seen once. Sequence at one end of the junction differs from germline and may be a read error. At the DNA level, this CDR3 is encoded by other sequences in the same sample as well. The chain employs TRBV5-1 and TRBJ2-3; 8 bases are shared with TRBD1. The germline CDR1 and CDR2 sequences are SGHRS and YFSETQ. CDR3 length: 14 amino acids. This CDR3 reads CASSLDRVTDTQYF. Written as DNA, the CDR3 is TGCGCCAGCAGTTTGGACAGGGTAACAGATACGCAGTATTTT.

The DNA of the CDR3 is TGTGCCAGCAGCCCCGGGGTCCAAGAGACCCAGTACTTC. Amino acid sequence: CASSPGVQETQYF. V usage is TRBV7-3 and J usage is TRBJ2-5, with D possibly matching TRBD2 (5 bases). The length of the CDR3 is 13 residues. Germline V gene sequence: CDR1 SGHTA, CDR2 FQGTGA. V was trimmed by 5 bases and J by 1 base, leaving 8 bases between them.